Below, 27 T cell receptor beta chains from the same sample are listed, as sequenced in a study of cytomegalovirus exposure and HLA in healthy donors. Amplification used 60 Vbeta primers and 13 Jbeta primers. The repertoire was sequenced with immunoSEQ multiplex PCR; TCRdb's copy has only in-frame clones and lacks some. This listing includes some 76,000 clones. Sequenced: PBMCs. These receptors all stem from a middle-aged man in good health and CMV-seronegative.

The chain couples TRBV6-1 to TRBJ2-5, with 8 bases lining up with TRBD1. Germline trimming cut 0 bases from V and 8 bases from J; bases unmatched to any gene: 5. CDR3 length equals 14 residues. CDR1 MNHNS and CDR2 SASEGT come from the germline V gene. In DNA, the CDR3 is TGTGCCAGCAGTGAAGCGGGGACAGGCACTACCCAGTACTTC. This translates into CASSEAGTGTTQYF.

The chain employs TRBV4-1 and TRBJ1-1; possibly TRBD1 for D (5 bases). V lost 1 base, J lost 0 bases, and 6 bases lay in between. This CDR3 has 14 amino acids. Looked up from germline, CDR1 is MGHRA and CDR2 is YSYEKL. The CDR3 nucleotides are TGCGCCAGCAGCCAAGGGGGCCTGAACACTGAAGCTTTCTTT. Encoded protein: CASSQGGLNTEAFF.

V is TRBV6-5 and J is TRBJ2-7, with 8 bases identical to TRBD2. Germline loops: CDR1 MNHEY, CDR2 SVGAGI. This CDR3 spans 12 amino acids. Trimming took 6 bases from V and 6 from J; bases not matched to a gene: 4. In DNA, the CDR3 is TGTGCCAGCAGGGCGGGAGGTCTCGAGCAGTACTTC. Its translation: CASRAGGLEQYF.

This chain joins TRBV15 and TRBJ2-5; possible D gene TRBD2, 6 bases. CDR1 is LNHNV, CDR2 YYDKDF, per germline (reference sequence). CDR3 size: 13 residues. Trimming removed 8 bases from V and 1 base from J, with 11 bases in between. The CDR3 coding sequence is TGTGCCACCGCCCGGGACTTCCAAGAGACCCAGTACTTC. This gives the protein CATARDFQETQYF.

The V and J genes are TRBV7-9 and TRBJ1-4; weak D call: TRBD1 (6 bases). CDR3 length equals 15 residues. Trimming pared 7 bases from V and 8 bases from J, leaving 20 bases between. CDR1 and CDR2 from the germline V gene are SEHNR and FQNEAQ (reference sequence). The CDR3 DNA is TGTGCCAGCAACACCGTACAGGGTGGTCGCGAAAAACTGTTTTTT. Translated, it gives CASNTVQGGREKLFF.

The chain carries TRBV6-5 and TRBJ1-1, with 8 bases aligning to TRBD1. The germline V gene encodes CDR1 MNHEY and CDR2 SVGAGI. J gave up 6 bases and V 6 bases, and 12 bases lay outside the gene matches. CDR3 length equals 15 residues. The CDR3 DNA reads as TGTGCCAGCAGCCCATCCACAGGGGGTGGTTCTGAAGCTTTCTTT. It encodes CASSPSTGGGSEAFF.

This chain uses TRBV2 with TRBJ2-1; possible D gene TRBD2, 5 bases. Looked up from germline, CDR1 is SNHLY and CDR2 is FYNNEI. The CDR3 totals 12 residues. The V end was cut by 5 bases, the J end by 10 bases, with 12 bases between. The CDR3 DNA reads TGTGCCAGCAGTTATCAAGCGGTCGAGCAGTTCTTC. It specifies CASSYQAVEQFF. The full variable domain, in which reference TRBV2 and TRBJ2-1 provide the parts outside the CDR3, is EPEVTQTPSHQVTQMGQEVILRCVPISNHLYFYWYRQILGQKVEFLVSFYNNEISEKSEIFDDQFSVERPDGSNFTLKIRSTKLEDSAMYFCASSYQAVEQFFGPGTRLTVL.

The chain uses TRBV5-1 and TRBJ2-1; tentatively, D is TRBD2 (6 bases). The CDR3 is made up of 15 amino acids. Trimming removed 4 bases from V and 0 bases from J, with 11 bases in between. CDR1 and CDR2 from the germline V gene are SGHRS and YFSETQ. The CDR3 DNA reads TGCGCCAGCAGCCCGATAGCGGTCTCCTACAATGAGCAGTTCTTC. Translating gives CASSPIAVSYNEQFF.

The chain couples TRBV29-1 to TRBJ2-4, with 11 bases matching TRBD1. V was pared by 6 bases and J by 1 base, with 2 bases of the junction left unmatched. The germline V gene has CDR1 SQVTM and CDR2 ANQGSEA. The CDR3 is 14 amino acids. As DNA, the CDR3 is TGCAGCGTCGGGACAGGGGGGGCCAAAAACATTCAGTACTTC. It codes for CSVGTGGAKNIQYF.

This sequence joins TRBV4-3 and TRBJ2-2; D might be TRBD2 (6 bases). The V end lost 1 base, the J end lost 8 bases, and 14 bases lay between the germline ends. Germline CDR1 and CDR2: LGHNA and YSLEER. The CDR3 spans 15 residues. As DNA, the CDR3 is TGCGCCAGCAGCCAAGGACTAGGAGGGTTGGGGGAGCTGTTTTTT. Translation: CASSQGLGGLGELFF.

The rearrangement links TRBV30 to TRBJ2-3; tentatively, D is TRBD2 (6 bases). Germline V gene data show CDR1 as GTSNPN and CDR2 as SVGIG (reference sequence). The V and J ends lost 3 bases and 4 bases respectively, with 14 bases between them. The CDR3 has 14 amino acids. CDR3: CAWSIGRSADTQYF. The CDR3, as DNA: TGTGCCTGGAGCATAGGGAGGTCAGCAGATACGCAGTATTTT.

The rearrangement joins TRBV27 to TRBJ2-1; D unclear. V lost 10 bases to trimming and J lost 6 bases, with 25 bases between them. The CDR3 runs 16 residues. The germline gives CDR1 MNHEY, CDR2 SMNVEV (reference sequence). The CDR3 DNA is TGTGCCACGAGTGGATGGGCGCTCCTTGCAGGCAATGAGCAGTTCTTC. It yields the protein CATSGWALLAGNEQFF.

The V gene is TRBV19, the J gene TRBJ1-5, with D uncertain. Germline V gives CDR1 LNHDA, CDR2 SQIVND (reference sequence). V gave up 3 bases and J gave up 5 bases, with 11 bases separating them. The CDR3 runs to 14 residues. The CDR3 reads CASSIFPYDQPQHF. The CDR3 DNA follows: TGTGCCAGTAGTATCTTCCCCTATGATCAGCCCCAGCATTTT. Supplemented by reference TRBV19 and TRBJ1-5, the full variable domain reads DGGITQSPKYLFRKEGQNVTLSCEQNLNHDAMYWYRQDPGQGLRLIYYSQIVNDFQKGDIAEGYSVSREKKESFPLTVTSAQKNPTAFYLCASSIFPYDQPQHFGDGTRLSIL.

The gene calls are TRBV5-1 and TRBJ1-2; TRBD1 agrees at 10 bases. V lost 4 bases, J lost 9 bases, and 9 bases stayed unmatched. This CDR3 region has 14 residues. Germline loops: CDR1 SGHRS, CDR2 YFSETQ. The DNA for the CDR3 is TGCGCCAGCAGCCCCGGACAGGGGGGTGATCGCTACACCTTC. Protein: CASSPGQGGDRYTF.

The J gene is TRBJ2-7, the V gene TRBV13; D is undetermined. The ends were cut back, 3 bases at V and 3 bases at J, with 3 bases in the middle. Germline assignment: CDR1 PRHDT and CDR2 FYEKMQ (reference sequence). The CDR3 spans 11 residues. This CDR3 reads CASSFNYEQYF. As DNA, the CDR3 is TGTGCCAGCAGCTTTAACTACGAGCAGTACTTC.

The J gene is TRBJ2-5, the V gene TRBV10-2; D is undetermined. Trimming shortened V by 6 bases and J by 4 bases, and 9 bases separated the two germline ends. Germline CDR1 and CDR2: WSHSY and SAAADI. This CDR3 region has 12 residues. CDR3 DNA sequence: TGCGCCAGCAGCCCTTCCTTAGAGACCCAGTACTTC. Translated, it gives CASSPSLETQYF.

The rearrangement links TRBV29-1 to TRBJ1-2; 7 nucleotides match TRBD1. The CDR3 consists of 15 residues. Per the germline V gene, CDR1 is SQVTM and CDR2 is ANQGSEA. The J segment lost 0 bases and the V segment lost 8 bases, leaving 12 bases of the junction unmatched. The CDR3 coding sequence is TGCAGCATAAGACAGGGCTTTACCCCTAACTATGGCTACACCTTC. It encodes CSIRQGFTPNYGYTF. Based on the CDR3 plus reference TRBV29-1 and TRBJ1-2, the full variable domain is SAVISQKPSRDICQRGTSLTIQCQVDSQVTMMFWYRQQPGQSLTLIATANQGSEATYESGFVIDKFPISRPNLTFSTLTVSNMSPEDSSIYLCSIRQGFTPNYGYTFGSGTRLTVV.

CDR3 DNA sequence: TGTGCCAGCAGCCCCCTCGGGGGGCGCAACACTGAAGCTTTCTTT. It translates to CASSPLGGRNTEAFF. The chain couples TRBV7-9 to TRBJ1-1; tentative D call: TRBD1 (6 bases). Trimming removed 5 bases from V and 2 bases from J, with 15 bases in between. Germline values: CDR1 SEHNR, CDR2 FQNEAQ (reference sequence). The CDR3 extends over 15 amino acids.

The genes are TRBV4-3 and TRBJ1-2, with a tentative D call TRBD1 (6 bases). V dropped 0 bases and J dropped 6 bases, with 14 bases sitting between them. The CDR3 runs to 15 residues. The germline gives CDR1 LGHNA, CDR2 YSLEER. The CDR3 bases are TGCGCCAGCAGCCAAGACCCCAGACAGGCCCATGGCTACACCTTC. It yields the protein CASSQDPRQAHGYTF.

V usage is TRBV28 and J usage is TRBJ2-5; TRBD1 matches at 8 bases. The CDR3 covers 14 residues. CDR1 MDHEN and CDR2 SYDVKM come from the germline V gene. With 6 bases clipped from V and 11 bases from J, the junction kept 14 bases outside the gene matches. The CDR3 sequence is CASSRPGQDLEQYF. CDR3 nucleotides: TGTGCCAGCAGCCGCCCGGGACAGGATTTGGAGCAGTACTTC.

The V gene is TRBV29-1, the J gene TRBJ2-5; D gene ambiguous. Germline CDR1 reads SQVTM; CDR2 reads ANQGSEA. The V gene lost 4 bases and the J gene lost 0 bases, with 6 bases spanning the gap. The CDR3 length is 12 residues. The CDR3 sequence: CSVGLNQETQYF. The CDR3 DNA reads as TGCAGCGTTGGGCTGAACCAAGAGACCCAGTACTTC.

This clone is large by frequency. This CDR3 is also generated by other DNA sequences in the sample. The chain is built from TRBV27 and TRBJ1-6; the match to TRBD1 covers 7 bases. Germline CDR1 and CDR2: MNHEY and SMNVEV (reference sequence). V lost 2 bases to trimming and J lost 5 bases; unmatched junction nucleotides: 3. CDR3 length: 15 amino acids. The CDR3, as DNA: TGTGCCAGCAGTTTAGGACAGGTGAATAATTCACCCCTCCACTTT. This sequence encodes CASSLGQVNNSPLHF.

This chain links TRBV7-2 with TRBJ1-3; tentatively, D is TRBD1 (5 bases). V was shortened by 4 bases and J by 4 bases, with 17 bases between the two germline ends. The CDR3 is made up of 16 amino acids. The V gene's germline CDR1 is SGHTA and CDR2 FQGNSA. CDR3 amino acids: CASSSIGGGSGNTIYF. In DNA, the CDR3 is TGTGCCAGCAGCTCAATCGGGGGAGGGTCCGGAAACACCATATATTTT. Together with reference TRBV7-2 and TRBJ1-3, the CDR3 gives the full variable domain: GAGVSQSPSNKVTEKGKDVELRCDPISGHTALYWYRQSLGQGLEFLIYFQGNSAPDKSGLPSDRFSAERTGGSVSTLTIQRTQQEDSAVYLCASSSIGGGSGNTIYFGEGSWLTVV.

This rearrangement joins TRBV30 to TRBJ2-1, with 8 bases identical to TRBD1. The CDR3 totals 14 residues. CDR1 is GTSNPN and CDR2 is SVGIG in the germline V gene (reference sequence). The V gene end was trimmed by 1 base and the J gene end by 6 bases; junction bases not matched to a gene: 5. DNA for the CDR3: TGTGCCTGGAGTGGGCAGGGGGCGAGCAATGAGCAGTTCTTC. Translation gives CAWSGQGASNEQFF.

The chain links TRBV4-3 to TRBJ2-5, with 10 bases matching TRBD2. The ends lost 1 base at V and 11 bases at J; junction bases unmatched: 7. Germline CDR1 and CDR2: LGHNA and YSLEER. This CDR3 has 14 amino acids. The CDR3 DNA is TGCGCCAGCAGCCAAGTTGGGACTAGCGACGGGCAGTACTTC. Its protein product is CASSQVGTSDGQYF.

The chain combines TRBV4-3 with TRBJ2-1, with D perhaps matching TRBD1 (5 bases). The germline V and J ends were trimmed by 0 bases and 8 bases, with 11 bases remaining between them. The CDR3 has 14 amino acids. In germline, CDR1 is LGHNA, CDR2 YSLEER. CDR3 nucleotides: TGCGCCAGCAGCCAAGACAGGGTAAGGTATGAGCAGTTCTTC. Its protein is CASSQDRVRYEQFF.

The chain employs TRBV4-1 and TRBJ2-7; possibly TRBD2 for D (5 bases). Germline V gene sequence: CDR1 MGHRA, CDR2 YSYEKL. CDR3 length: 16 residues. V gave up 3 bases and J gave up 1 base, with 16 bases separating them. The CDR3 region has the DNA TGCGCCAGCAGCCATCCCCGGACGGGGTCGTCCTACGAGCAGTACTTC. Its protein is CASSHPRTGSSYEQYF.